This T cell receptor beta chain was recovered during a study of blood T cell repertoires in COVID-19. Original methodology: Scientists estimated how many nucleated cells there were by amplifying reference gene primers. Using immunoSEQ multiplex PCR, the repertoire was profiled, and TCRdb retains in-frame clones only, with some absent. From that table come the V and J calls and clone size; the DNA was used to work out D and trimming. The sample yields about 300,000 clones, roughly 90% seen once. Study members were between about 18 and 95 years old and lived in around 24 US regions. Cohort assignment relied on participant-reported clinical history. Exposed study participants had met a COVID-19 case within 2 weeks before entry. The specimen was PBMCs or T cells enriched from blood (not recorded which). The origin of this receptor is a woman between 50 and 59 years old who had been exposed to COVID-19.

CDR3 residues: CASSTTSPNTEAFF. In nucleotides, the CDR3 is TGCGCCAGCAGCACGACTTCCCCGAACACTGAAGCTTTCTTT. The chain links TRBV5-1 to TRBJ1-1, with no clear D. V lost 4 bases to trimming and J lost 1 base, with 11 bases between them. Per germline, CDR1 SGHRS and CDR2 YFSETQ. The CDR3 spans 14 residues.